The text below deals with one TCR beta chain. The sample comes from a study of T cells after yellow fever vaccination. One entry per CDR3 protein, called by TCRdb with MiXCR from the 5' RACE reads. The sample holds fewer than 450,000 distinct CDR3 sequences, approximately 4% seen once. Trimming took 4 bases from V and 5 from J; bases not matched to a gene: 12. In germline, CDR1 is MNHNY, CDR2 SVGAGI (reference sequence). The CDR3 has 16 residues. The rearrangement links TRBV6-6 to TRBJ1-1; 8 positions match TRBD1. This clonotype was sampled from a young man who received the YFV17D yellow fever vaccine. Here the sequenced sample was PBMCs, taken 5 days after the yellow fever booster vaccination. This CDR3 reads CASSFWATGERTEAFF. The CDR3 nucleotides are TGTGCCAGCAGTTTTTGGGCGACAGGGGAGCGTACTGAAGCTTTCTTT.